These T cell receptor beta chains were read from a single sample in a study of T-cell reconstitution after alpha-beta-depleted transplantation in children. TCRdb re-called the PCR reads through MiXCR, storing one row per CDR3 protein. The sample has a few hundred thousand distinct CDR3 sequences, more than 9% seen once. This specimen consisted of peripheral blood, obtained 180 days after TCRalphabeta/CD19-depleted stem cell transplant. Source of these receptors: a male patient aged 2 to 10 who had a stem cell transplant for chronic granulomatous disease, so the T cells may come from the graft donor. The CDR3 runs from the conserved cysteine through the conserved F or W. The order of the fields is CDR3 length, D gene, J gene, clone size, V gene, CDR3 protein, CDR3 DNA. A D gene is named only where the DNA matches it firmly. Only some rows state a clone size, as once, few, many or a class for expanded clones.

cdr3_length: 15; d_call: -; j_call: TRBJ2-3; clone_size: many; v_call: TRBV7-6; cdr3_aa: CASSLGTAGADTQYF; cdr3_nt: TGTGCCAGCAGCTTAGGGACAGCCGGTGCAGATACGCAGTATTTT
cdr3_length: 14; d_call: -; j_call: TRBJ2-2; clone_size: few; v_call: TRBV2; cdr3_aa: CASSYQRITGELFF; cdr3_nt: TGTGCCAGCAGCTATCAGCGAATCACCGGGGAGCTGTTTTTT
cdr3_length: 12; d_call: -; j_call: TRBJ2-7; clone_size: many; v_call: TRBV29-1; cdr3_aa: CSVGLTPYEQYF; cdr3_nt: TGCAGCGTCGGACTAACGCCCTACGAGCAGTACTTC
cdr3_length: 15; d_call: -; j_call: TRBJ1-1; clone_size: many; v_call: TRBV18; cdr3_aa: CASSPLRGANTEAFF; cdr3_nt: TGTGCCAGCTCACCACTCCGGGGCGCGAACACTGAAGCTTTCTTT
cdr3_length: 15; d_call: TRBD1; j_call: TRBJ2-5; clone_size: many; v_call: TRBV12-3/TRBV12-4; cdr3_aa: CASSSRGGPQETQYF; cdr3_nt: TGTGCCAGCAGTTCACGAGGGGGCCCACAAGAGACCCAGTACTTC
cdr3_length: 15; d_call: TRBD1; j_call: TRBJ2-3; clone_size: many; v_call: TRBV9; cdr3_aa: CASSAGDRSTDTQYF; cdr3_nt: TGTGCCAGCAGCGCGGGGGACAGGAGCACAGATACGCAGTATTTT
cdr3_length: 13; d_call: TRBD1; j_call: TRBJ2-1; clone_size: -; v_call: TRBV5-3; cdr3_aa: CARSLIGGCEQFF; cdr3_nt: TGTGCCAGAAGCTTGATAGGGGGCTGTGAGCAGTTCTTC
cdr3_length: 16; d_call: -; j_call: TRBJ2-3; clone_size: many; v_call: TRBV10-1; cdr3_aa: CASSERASIVSDTQYF; cdr3_nt: TGCGCCAGCAGTGAGCGGGCCTCCATTGTGTCGGATACGCAGTATTTT
cdr3_length: 13; d_call: -; j_call: TRBJ2-5; clone_size: many; v_call: TRBV20-1; cdr3_aa: CSARKTGQETQYF; cdr3_nt: TGCAGTGCTAGGAAAACGGGACAAGAGACCCAGTACTTC
cdr3_length: 16; d_call: -; j_call: TRBJ2-3; clone_size: many; v_call: TRBV14; cdr3_aa: CASSQTQVRRTDTQYF; cdr3_nt: TGTGCCAGCAGCCAAACACAGGTTCGACGCACAGATACGCAGTATTTT
cdr3_length: 14; d_call: -; j_call: TRBJ1-4; clone_size: few; v_call: TRBV18; cdr3_aa: CASSPQGYYEKLFF; cdr3_nt: TGTGCCAGCTCACCACAGGGTTATTATGAAAAACTGTTTTTT
cdr3_length: 17; d_call: TRBD2; j_call: TRBJ2-3; clone_size: many; v_call: TRBV7-9; cdr3_aa: CASSWVTAGGFTDTQYF; cdr3_nt: TGTGCCAGCAGCTGGGTGACAGCGGGGGGATTCACAGATACGCAGTATTTT
cdr3_length: 16; d_call: TRBD1; j_call: TRBJ2-7; clone_size: -; v_call: TRBV5-1; cdr3_aa: CASSLTSDRGLGEQYF; cdr3_nt: TGCGCCAGCAGCTTGACGAGCGACAGGGGGCTGGGAGAGCAGTACTTC
cdr3_length: 13; d_call: TRBD2; j_call: TRBJ2-2; clone_size: many; v_call: TRBV20-1; cdr3_aa: CSARRGSGGELFF; cdr3_nt: TGCAGTGCTAGGCGGGGGTCCGGCGGGGAGCTGTTTTTT
cdr3_length: 12; d_call: -; j_call: TRBJ2-3; clone_size: many; v_call: TRBV24-1; cdr3_aa: CATSLRADTQYF; cdr3_nt: TGTGCCACCTCACTAAGGGCAGATACGCAGTATTTT
cdr3_length: 15; d_call: TRBD2; j_call: TRBJ2-5; clone_size: -; v_call: TRBV11-2; cdr3_aa: CASSRSGRGGETQYF; cdr3_nt: TGTGCCAGCAGCAGGTCCGGGAGGGGGGGAGAGACCCAGTACTTC